The 23 T cell receptor beta chains below were found in one sample sequenced in a study of blood T cell repertoires in COVID-19. The repertoire was sequenced with immunoSEQ multiplex PCR; TCRdb's copy has only in-frame clones and lacks some. The table lists some 270,000 clones, 80% to 90% of them singletons. What was sequenced was PBMCs or T cells enriched from blood (not recorded which). These receptors originate from a woman aged 25 to 39 who had recovered from COVID-19.

This clone was counted once. The rearrangement joins TRBV6-6 to TRBJ1-5; D possibly corresponds to TRBD1 (5 bases). Trimming removed 5 bases from V and 6 bases from J, with 14 bases in between. The germline V gene encodes CDR1 MNHNY and CDR2 SVGAGI (reference sequence). This CDR3 is 14 amino acids long. CDR3 loop: CASSLQGSRQPQHF. The DNA of the CDR3 is TGTGCCAGCAGTCTCCAGGGTAGTCGTCAGCCCCAGCATTTT.

The chain employs TRBV11-1 and TRBJ1-1; D is possibly TRBD1 (6 bases). Germline V gene data show CDR1 as SGHAT and CDR2 as FQDESV (reference sequence). V lost 1 base and J 10 bases, leaving 13 bases between the germline ends. The CDR3 has 13 amino acids. The chain's CDR3 is CASSLVGAAVAFF. The CDR3 bases are TGTGCCAGCAGCTTAGTGGGGGCCGCGGTAGCTTTCTTT.

The chain is built from TRBV30 and TRBJ1-5; D call uncertain. V lost 0 bases, J lost 6 bases, and 9 bases lay in between. The CDR3 runs to 13 residues. CDR1 is GTSNPN and CDR2 is SVGIG in the germline V gene (reference sequence). The CDR3 region has the DNA TGTGCCTGGAGTGTAACTGGGAGTCAGCCCCAGCATTTT. Its protein product is CAWSVTGSQPQHF.

This rearrangement joins TRBV19 to TRBJ2-2; D is undetermined. CDR1 and CDR2 from the germline V gene are LNHDA and SQIVND (reference sequence). Deletions cut 3 bases from V and 9 bases from J, with 5 bases between. The CDR3 has 11 residues. In nucleotides, the CDR3 is TGTGCCAGTAGTATTAATCGGGAGCTGTTTTTT. It translates to CASSINRELFF.

The V call is TRBV12-2, the J call TRBJ2-7; the table names TRBD1, a call not compared with the DNA. TRBV12-2 is annotated as a pseudogene. The CDR3 is 14 residues long. The CDR3 here is CASRHRDRGYEQYF. The CDR3 DNA follows: TGTGCAAGTCGACACCGGGACAGGGGGTACGAGCAGTACTTC.

V usage is TRBV7-9 and J usage is TRBJ1-6, with TRBD1 as a possible D gene (6 bases). The V gene lost 2 bases and the J gene lost 9 bases, with 17 bases spanning the gap. The CDR3 has 16 amino acids. CDR1 is SEHNR, CDR2 FQNEAQ, per germline (reference sequence). The chain's CDR3 is CASSLNVQGGSSPLHF. CDR3 DNA sequence: TGTGCCAGCAGCTTAAATGTACAGGGAGGGAGTTCACCCCTCCACTTT.

There are a few counts of this clone. The V gene is TRBV9, the J gene TRBJ2-3; 9 positions match TRBD2. With V trimmed by 4 bases and J by 3 bases, 9 bases remained unmatched. The germline V gene has CDR1 SGDLS and CDR2 YYNGEE. The CDR3 length is 16 residues. The CDR3 spells CASSPTLAGSTDTQYF. The CDR3 bases are TGTGCCAGCAGCCCAACCCTAGCGGGGAGTACAGATACGCAGTATTTT. Together with reference TRBV9 and TRBJ2-3, the CDR3 gives the full variable domain: DSGVTQTPKHLITATGQRVTLRCSPRSGDLSVYWYQQSLDQGLQFLIQYYNGEERAKGNILERFSAQQFPDLHSELNLSSLELGDSALYFCASSPTLAGSTDTQYFGPGTRLTVL.

The chain has TRBV19 and TRBJ1-3; D is uncertain. Trimming pared 5 bases from V and 0 bases from J, leaving 11 bases between. The CDR3 loop spans 15 amino acids. Germline CDR1 reads LNHDA; CDR2 reads SQIVND (reference sequence). The CDR3 protein is CASSPLRGSGNTIYF. The CDR3 bases are TGTGCCAGTAGTCCCCTCCGGGGCTCTGGAAACACCATATATTTT.

This clone appeared once. The rearrangement links TRBV30 to TRBJ1-2, with D perhaps matching TRBD1 (6 bases). V was cut by 2 bases and J by 5 bases, with 18 bases left in between. From germline, CDR1 is GTSNPN and CDR2 SVGIG (reference sequence). The CDR3 length is 15 residues. The CDR3 DNA is TGTGCCTGGAGTCTACCCCCCCGGGACATGTATGGCTACACCTTC. Its protein product is CAWSLPPRDMYGYTF.

The chain links TRBV11-2 to TRBJ1-4, with 7 bases lining up with TRBD1. Germline CDR1 and CDR2: SGHAT and FQNNGV. The CDR3 has 14 residues. V shed 8 bases, J shed 8 bases, and the junction held 11 bases outside the gene matches. CDR3 amino acids: CASGTRQGGEKLFF. Written as DNA, the CDR3 is TGTGCCAGCGGAACAAGACAGGGCGGGGAAAAACTGTTTTTT.

A single count supports this clone. The V and J genes are TRBV24-1 and TRBJ2-1, with TRBD2 matching 13 bases. This CDR3 has 22 amino acids. Losses at the gene ends were 12 bases for V and 5 bases for J; bases not matched to a gene: 30. In germline, CDR1 is KGHDR, CDR2 SFDVKD. In DNA, the CDR3 is TGTGCCGTCAACCCGGGACTAGCGGGACCCGCCCTTCCTCCTAGCTGGCACAATGAGCAGTTCTTC. This encodes CAVNPGLAGPALPPSWHNEQFF.

The gene calls are TRBV21-1 and TRBJ1-2. TRBV21-1 is labeled a pseudogene. CDR3 length: 18 residues. The CDR3 nucleotides read TGTGCCAGCAGCAAAGTCATTTGGTCGGGTACTCCTAACTATGGCTACACCTTC. Amino acids: CASSKVIWSGTPNYGYTF.

The chain links TRBV28 to TRBJ2-7; 8 nucleotides agree with TRBD1. V lost 4 bases, J lost 2 bases, and 13 bases stayed unmatched. The CDR3 sequence is 17 residues long. CDR1 is MDHEN and CDR2 is SYDVKM in the germline V gene. The CDR3 nucleotides read TGTGCCAGCAGTTCCCCACGCAGGGGGCTATCGGCCTACGAGCAGTACTTC. Amino acid sequence: CASSSPRRGLSAYEQYF.

The V call is TRBV28, the J call TRBJ1-3; 7 bases are shared with TRBD1. The CDR3 has 18 amino acids. V lost 3 bases, J lost 0 bases, and 11 bases stayed unmatched. Germline loops: CDR1 MDHEN, CDR2 SYDVKM. CDR3 nucleotides: TGTGCCAGCAGTTTCAGGACAGGCCTCTCTTCCTCTGGAAACACCATATATTTT. Amino acid sequence: CASSFRTGLSSSGNTIYF.

In the case of this clone: The sample has other DNA sequences that encode this CDR3 too. The rearrangement joins TRBV19 to TRBJ1-2; TRBD1 aligns across 8 bases. The V and J ends lost 6 bases and 2 bases, in that order; junction bases with no gene match: 5. The CDR3 is 14 amino acids. Germline V lookup: CDR1 LNHDA, CDR2 SQIVND (reference sequence). CDR3 sequence (DNA): TGTGCCAGTAGCCCCGGACAGGGCAACTATGGCTACACCTTC. Its protein product is CASSPGQGNYGYTF.

The chain has TRBV6-4 and TRBJ2-2; 9 bases map to TRBD2. Germline CDR1 MRHNA, CDR2 SNTAGT. This CDR3 contains 16 residues. Trimming at V came to 0 bases and at J to 6 bases, leaving 5 bases not matched to a gene. CDR3 sequence: CASSDSKIAGAGELFF. As DNA, the CDR3 is TGTGCCAGCAGTGACTCGAAAATAGCGGGAGCCGGGGAGCTGTTTTTT.

The chain uses TRBV7-9 and TRBJ1-4; maybe TRBD1 (6 bases). This CDR3 has 15 residues. Germline CDR1 SEHNR, CDR2 FQNEAQ (reference sequence). V lost 4 bases and J lost 7, with 16 bases in between. CDR3 residues: CASSSTGNQGEKLFF. CDR3 nucleotides: TGTGCCAGCAGCTCAACAGGGAATCAAGGTGAAAAACTGTTTTTT.

The chain recombines TRBV3-1 (or the pseudogene TRBV3-2) with TRBJ1-2; D is perhaps TRBD1 (5 bases). V was clipped by 7 bases and J by 4 bases, with 16 bases between them. CDR1 LGHDT and CDR2 YNNKEL come from the germline V gene (reference sequence). The CDR3 contains 14 residues. The CDR3 nucleotides are TGTGCCAGCACCTACACCCAGGGATCCTATGGCTACACCTTC. Protein sequence: CASTYTQGSYGYTF.

The J gene is TRBJ2-5, the V gene TRBV5-1; the match to TRBD2 covers 10 bases. V lost 1 base, J lost 5 bases, and 11 bases stayed unmatched. This CDR3 is 17 amino acids long. Germline assignment: CDR1 SGHRS and CDR2 YFSETQ. CDR3 protein: CASSLMTSGFVRETQYF. CDR3 coding DNA: TGCGCCAGCAGCTTGATGACTAGCGGGTTCGTTCGCGAGACCCAGTACTTC.

V is TRBV7-9 and J is TRBJ2-2; possibly TRBD2 for D (5 bases). Looked up from germline, CDR1 is SEHNR and CDR2 is FQNEAQ (reference sequence). Trimming took off 5 bases at V and 5 bases at J, with 12 bases between the two ends. This CDR3 is built from 14 residues. CDR3 nucleotides: TGTGCCAGCAGCGGTTCGGGGTTGACCGGGGAGCTGTTTTTT. Translating it yields CASSGSGLTGELFF. Supplemented by reference TRBV7-9 and TRBJ2-2, the full variable domain reads DTGVSQNPRHKITKRGQNVTFRCDPISEHNRLYWYRQTLGQGPEFLTYFQNEAQLEKSRLLSDRFSAERPKGSFSTLEIQRTEQGDSAMYLCASSGSGLTGELFFGEGSRLTVL.

This clone was seen just once. The rearrangement uses TRBV5-1 and TRBJ2-1, with 7 bases matching TRBD1. Trimming took 3 bases from V and 2 from J; bases not matched to a gene: 11. The CDR3 length is 17 residues. Germline V gene sequence: CDR1 SGHRS, CDR2 YFSETQ. DNA of the CDR3: TGCGCCAGCAGCTGGCATCGGGACAGCGCAACCTACAATGAGCAGTTCTTC. Amino acid sequence: CASSWHRDSATYNEQFF.

As to this clone: Other DNA sequences within the sample encode an identical CDR3. This chain uses TRBV5-1 with TRBJ2-1, with D unclear. V dropped 0 bases and J dropped 10 bases, with 5 bases sitting between them. Germline CDR1 reads SGHRS; CDR2 reads YFSETQ. The CDR3 sequence is 11 residues long. CDR3 loop: CASSLGQEQFF. The CDR3 DNA reads TGCGCCAGCAGCTTGGGACAAGAGCAGTTCTTC.

The chain has TRBV11-2 and TRBJ2-2; TRBD2 agrees at 11 bases. In germline, CDR1 is SGHAT, CDR2 FQNNGV. With V trimmed by 4 bases and J by 3 bases, 10 bases remained unmatched. CDR3 length: 18 amino acids. The CDR3 DNA sequence: TGTGCCAGCAGCTCCATCTCCGGGACTAGCGGCTACACCGGGGAGCTGTTTTTT. It specifies CASSSISGTSGYTGELFF.